A selection of T cell receptor beta chains follows, all from one sample in a study of blood T cell repertoires in COVID-19. Some clones are missing from TCRdb's copy, which holds only in-frame ones; the method was immunoSEQ multiplex PCR. Here the sample spans 110,000 or so clones, roughly 80% being singletons. What was sequenced was peripheral blood. These receptors all stem from a man in his 70s with acute or convalescent COVID-19. Each CDR3 is given with its conserved first and last residue. Each record gives: D gene, J gene, V gene, clone size, CDR3 DNA, CDR3 protein. A D gene is named only where the DNA matches it firmly. The size of a clone is reported for some rows only, either as once, few or many, or as a class for expanded clones.

D gene: TRBD1; J gene: TRBJ2-7; V gene: TRBV5-5; clone size: -; CDR3 DNA: TGTGCCAGCAGCGGGGGACAGGGTAGCTCCTACGAGCAGTACTTC; CDR3 protein: CASSGGQGSSYEQYF
D gene: -; J gene: TRBJ1-1; V gene: TRBV4-1; clone size: -; CDR3 DNA: TGCGCCAGCAGCCAAGAGGCAGGGCTAAACACTGAAGCTTTCTTT; CDR3 protein: CASSQEAGLNTEAFF
D gene: -; J gene: TRBJ1-2; V gene: TRBV18; clone size: -; CDR3 DNA: TGTGCCAGCTCCGAAGACACGAACTATGGCTACACCTTC; CDR3 protein: CASSEDTNYGYTF
D gene: TRBD1; J gene: TRBJ1-1; V gene: TRBV29-1; clone size: -; CDR3 DNA: TGCAGCGTGACCCGACAGGGCCCCCACACTGAAGCTTTCTTT; CDR3 protein: CSVTRQGPHTEAFF
D gene: -; J gene: TRBJ1-2; V gene: TRBV6-5; clone size: -; CDR3 DNA: TGTGCCAGCAGTGACTCCACAGGGTATGGCTACACCTTC; CDR3 protein: CASSDSTGYGYTF
D gene: -; J gene: TRBJ1-5; V gene: TRBV28; clone size: -; CDR3 DNA: TGTGCCAGCAGGACAGGTTCGAATCAGCCCCAGCATTTT; CDR3 protein: CASRTGSNQPQHF
D gene: TRBD2; J gene: TRBJ2-1; V gene: TRBV3-1/TRBV3-2; clone size: -; CDR3 DNA: TGTGCCAGCAGCCAACTCGCAGCGGGGGGGCCCAACAATGAGCAGTTCTTC; CDR3 protein: CASSQLAAGGPNNEQFF
D gene: -; J gene: TRBJ1-1; V gene: TRBV5-4; clone size: -; CDR3 DNA: TGTGCCAGCAGCTTGGGTCATCAAAAGGGGGACACTGAAGCTTTCTTT; CDR3 protein: CASSLGHQKGDTEAFF
D gene: -; J gene: TRBJ2-7; V gene: TRBV30; clone size: -; CDR3 DNA: TGTGCCTGGAGTGCCACCCCTAGAGGCGAGCAGTACTTC; CDR3 protein: CAWSATPRGEQYF
D gene: -; J gene: TRBJ2-1; V gene: TRBV20-1; clone size: -; CDR3 DNA: TGCAGTGCTAGTTCTTCAGGGTCACAGACGGGTGAGCAGTTCTTC; CDR3 protein: CSASSSGSQTGEQFF
D gene: -; J gene: TRBJ2-2; V gene: TRBV7-3; clone size: few; CDR3 DNA: TGTGCCAGCAGCCTGATGGCAGGGGCGGGCGGGGAGCTGTTTTTT; CDR3 protein: CASSLMAGAGGELFF
D gene: TRBD2; J gene: TRBJ2-7; V gene: TRBV5-4; clone size: -; CDR3 DNA: TGTGCCAGCAGCTTTGGTGGGGGGGGAAGCTCCTACGAGCAGTACTTC; CDR3 protein: CASSFGGGGSSYEQYF
D gene: -; J gene: TRBJ1-5; V gene: TRBV5-6; clone size: few; CDR3 DNA: TGTGCCAGCAGCTTGGCTGGACTGAGCAATCAGCCCCAGCATTTT; CDR3 protein: CASSLAGLSNQPQHF
D gene: -; J gene: TRBJ1-1; V gene: TRBV2; clone size: few; CDR3 DNA: TGTGCCAGCAGGTCACCCCAGGGAGGAGCTTTCTTT; CDR3 protein: CASRSPQGGAFF
D gene: TRBD1; J gene: TRBJ1-6; V gene: TRBV4-1; clone size: -; CDR3 DNA: TGCGCCAGCAGCCTTCCGGACAGGGGGAATTCACCCCTCCACTTT; CDR3 protein: CASSLPDRGNSPLHF
D gene: TRBD1; J gene: TRBJ2-7; V gene: TRBV6-6; clone size: many; CDR3 DNA: TGTGCCAGCAGTTACTCGTGGGACAGGGGCTACGAGCAGTACTTC; CDR3 protein: CASSYSWDRGYEQYF
D gene: -; J gene: TRBJ2-1; V gene: TRBV25-1; clone size: -; CDR3 DNA: TGTGCCAGCAGTGGTGTAGGGAGCAGGAATGAGCAGTTCTTC; CDR3 protein: CASSGVGSRNEQFF
D gene: -; J gene: TRBJ2-7; V gene: TRBV5-6; clone size: -; CDR3 DNA: TGTGCCAGCAGCTCGACAGATATGGCGCACGAGCAGTACTTC; CDR3 protein: CASSSTDMAHEQYF
D gene: -; J gene: TRBJ1-1; V gene: TRBV18; clone size: -; CDR3 DNA: TGTGCCAGCTCACCGACAGCATCGAACACTGAAGCTTTCTTT; CDR3 protein: CASSPTASNTEAFF
D gene: -; J gene: TRBJ2-3; V gene: TRBV29-1; clone size: once; CDR3 DNA: TGCAGCGTTGATTCCGGGGGCACAGATACGCAGTATTTT; CDR3 protein: CSVDSGGTDTQYF
D gene: TRBD2; J gene: TRBJ2-1; V gene: TRBV7-2; clone size: -; CDR3 DNA: TGTGCCAGCACCTCTTGGACTAGGGGCTACAATGAGCAGTTCTTC; CDR3 protein: CASTSWTRGYNEQFF
D gene: -; J gene: TRBJ2-2; V gene: TRBV5-4; clone size: -; CDR3 DNA: TGTGCCAGCAGCCCCCCGCGGGGTCACACCGGGGAGCTGTTTTTT; CDR3 protein: CASSPPRGHTGELFF
D gene: TRBD1; J gene: TRBJ2-7; V gene: TRBV28; clone size: few; CDR3 DNA: TGTGCCAGCATTTATAGCGGACAGGGGTCCTACGAGCAGTACTTC; CDR3 protein: CASIYSGQGSYEQYF
D gene: -; J gene: TRBJ1-4; V gene: TRBV5-5; clone size: -; CDR3 DNA: TGTGCCAGCAGCCTGGAAGCGGGTAATGAAAAACTGTTTTTT; CDR3 protein: CASSLEAGNEKLFF
D gene: -; J gene: TRBJ1-1; V gene: TRBV29-1; clone size: -; CDR3 DNA: TGCAGCGTTGCCGGGAAGGCGCTGAACACTGAAGCTTTCTTT; CDR3 protein: CSVAGKALNTEAFF
D gene: -; J gene: TRBJ2-2; V gene: TRBV6-2/TRBV6-3; clone size: -; CDR3 DNA: TGTGCCAGCAGTTTAGTGAACACCGGGGAGCTGTTTTTT; CDR3 protein: CASSLVNTGELFF
D gene: TRBD1; J gene: TRBJ2-5; V gene: TRBV3-1/TRBV3-2; clone size: -; CDR3 DNA: TGTGCCAGCAGCCAAGCAGACAGGGACAAAGAGACCCAGTACTTC; CDR3 protein: CASSQADRDKETQYF
D gene: -; J gene: TRBJ2-5; V gene: TRBV2; clone size: -; CDR3 DNA: TGTGCCAGCAGTCCCGGACAGATCCAGTACCAAGAGACCCAGTACTTC; CDR3 protein: CASSPGQIQYQETQYF
D gene: -; J gene: TRBJ2-7; V gene: TRBV3-1/TRBV3-2; clone size: -; CDR3 DNA: TGTGCCAGCAGCCAACCCGCTAGCTCCTACGAGCAGTACTTC; CDR3 protein: CASSQPASSYEQYF
D gene: TRBD1; J gene: TRBJ1-1; V gene: TRBV6-2/TRBV6-3; clone size: -; CDR3 DNA: TGTGCCAGCAGCGACAGGGGTGATTCTGAAGCTTTCTTT; CDR3 protein: CASSDRGDSEAFF
D gene: TRBD1; J gene: TRBJ1-4; V gene: TRBV7-9; clone size: -; CDR3 DNA: TGTGCCAGCAGTGAACAGGGGGAGGGTAATGAAAAACTGTTTTTT; CDR3 protein: CASSEQGEGNEKLFF
D gene: TRBD1; J gene: TRBJ2-5; V gene: TRBV7-2; clone size: -; CDR3 DNA: TGTGCCAGCAGCTTAGTCAGTGGACAGGGAGGGACCCAGTACTTC; CDR3 protein: CASSLVSGQGGTQYF
D gene: TRBD1; J gene: TRBJ1-6; V gene: TRBV7-3; clone size: few; CDR3 DNA: TGTGCCAGCAGCCCCGGCCCCGGGACAGGAATCCATTCGGCCCTCCACTTT; CDR3 protein: CASSPGPGTGIHSALHF
D gene: -; J gene: TRBJ1-5; V gene: TRBV9; clone size: -; CDR3 DNA: TGTGCCAGCAGCGACAGGGACTACAATCAGCCCCAGCATTTT; CDR3 protein: CASSDRDYNQPQHF
D gene: -; J gene: TRBJ2-5; V gene: TRBV5-8; clone size: -; CDR3 DNA: TGTGCCAGCAGCCCATCCCATGGGGCTGACCAAGAGACCCAGTACTTC; CDR3 protein: CASSPSHGADQETQYF
D gene: TRBD1; J gene: TRBJ1-1; V gene: TRBV30; clone size: -; CDR3 DNA: TGTGCCGGGGACAGGGATGGAATAGTCACTGAAGCTTTCTTT; CDR3 protein: CAGDRDGIVTEAFF
D gene: -; J gene: TRBJ2-4; V gene: TRBV18; clone size: -; CDR3 DNA: TGTGCCAGCTCACCACCGTTGGGGGGCAAAAACATTCAGTACTTC; CDR3 protein: CASSPPLGGKNIQYF
D gene: -; J gene: TRBJ2-3; V gene: TRBV11-2; clone size: -; CDR3 DNA: TGTGCCAGCAGCCCACCCAGTGCGGCGCAGTTGCAGTATTTT; CDR3 protein: CASSPPSAAQLQYF
D gene: -; J gene: TRBJ1-5; V gene: TRBV6-6; clone size: -; CDR3 DNA: TGTGCCAGCAGTTACTCTGACAGATATAGCAATCAGCCCCAGCATTTT; CDR3 protein: CASSYSDRYSNQPQHF
D gene: -; J gene: TRBJ2-5; V gene: TRBV5-1; clone size: -; CDR3 DNA: TGCGCCAGCAGTCGCGGGGCGGAGACCCAGTACTTC; CDR3 protein: CASSRGAETQYF
D gene: -; J gene: TRBJ1-2; V gene: TRBV12-3/TRBV12-4; clone size: once; CDR3 DNA: TGTGCCAGCAACTCCGGGACAAAGATAGGCTACACCTTC; CDR3 protein: CASNSGTKIGYTF
D gene: -; J gene: TRBJ1-2; V gene: TRBV18; clone size: -; CDR3 DNA: TGTGCCAGCTCACCGCGTATCCACTATGGCTACACCTTC; CDR3 protein: CASSPRIHYGYTF
D gene: -; J gene: TRBJ2-3; V gene: TRBV15; clone size: -; CDR3 DNA: TGTGCCACCAGCAGAGATGCCAAGGGAGATCTCCCGCAGTATTTT; CDR3 protein: CATSRDAKGDLPQYF
D gene: -; J gene: TRBJ1-6; V gene: TRBV2; clone size: -; CDR3 DNA: TGTGCCAGCAAAGAACTGATTAATTCACCCCTCCACTTT; CDR3 protein: CASKELINSPLHF
D gene: -; J gene: TRBJ2-2; V gene: TRBV9; clone size: -; CDR3 DNA: TGTGCCAGCAGCGTGGGTGACAGACACACCGGGGAGCTGTTTTTT; CDR3 protein: CASSVGDRHTGELFF
D gene: TRBD2; J gene: TRBJ2-5; V gene: TRBV18; clone size: -; CDR3 DNA: TGTGCCAGCTCACCGCTAGCGGGGGGCAGACAAGAGACCCAGTACTTC; CDR3 protein: CASSPLAGGRQETQYF
D gene: -; J gene: TRBJ1-4; V gene: TRBV9; clone size: -; CDR3 DNA: TGTGCCAGCAGCGTAGGAGTGGATGGGCAAAAACTGTTTTTT; CDR3 protein: CASSVGVDGQKLFF
D gene: -; J gene: TRBJ2-6; V gene: TRBV24-1; clone size: -; CDR3 DNA: TGTGCCACCAGTGGGGGGGGCACTGGGGCCAACGTCCTGACTTTC; CDR3 protein: CATSGGGTGANVLTF
D gene: -; J gene: TRBJ1-2; V gene: TRBV7-6; clone size: few; CDR3 DNA: TGTGCCAGCAGCTTAGAACCCAGAACCCTACAGGGTTTGAACGGCTACACCTTC; CDR3 protein: CASSLEPRTLQGLNGYTF
D gene: TRBD1; J gene: TRBJ1-3; V gene: TRBV15; clone size: -; CDR3 DNA: TGTGCCACCAGCAGAGACTACAGGGGATCCGGAAACACCATATATTTT; CDR3 protein: CATSRDYRGSGNTIYF
D gene: TRBD1; J gene: TRBJ1-2; V gene: TRBV5-4; clone size: -; CDR3 DNA: TGTGCCAGCAGCCTTAGGACAGGCTCGGATAAAGATGGCTACACCTTC; CDR3 protein: CASSLRTGSDKDGYTF
D gene: -; J gene: TRBJ2-3; V gene: TRBV18; clone size: -; CDR3 DNA: TGTGCCAGCTCCGCAGGGACAGATACGCAGTATTTT; CDR3 protein: CASSAGTDTQYF
D gene: -; J gene: TRBJ1-1; V gene: TRBV18; clone size: -; CDR3 DNA: TGTGCCAGCTCACCGGCCGCAGGATGGAACACTGAAGCTTTCTTT; CDR3 protein: CASSPAAGWNTEAFF
D gene: TRBD2; J gene: TRBJ2-1; V gene: TRBV5-8; clone size: -; CDR3 DNA: TGTGCCAGCAGCTTGGCGGGACTAGCCTACAATGAGCAGTTCTTC; CDR3 protein: CASSLAGLAYNEQFF
D gene: -; J gene: TRBJ1-6; V gene: TRBV4-3; clone size: -; CDR3 DNA: TGCGCCAGCAGCCAAGAGGGGGGGAGCTCCTATAATTCACCCCTCCACTTT; CDR3 protein: CASSQEGGSSYNSPLHF
D gene: -; J gene: TRBJ1-1; V gene: TRBV7-9; clone size: -; CDR3 DNA: TGTGCCAGCAGCCCCGAGCCTGGCACTGAAGCTTTCTTT; CDR3 protein: CASSPEPGTEAFF
D gene: -; J gene: TRBJ1-2; V gene: TRBV18; clone size: once; CDR3 DNA: TGTGCCAGCTCACCCAACAGGGAAGGAGAGGGCTACACCTTC; CDR3 protein: CASSPNREGEGYTF
D gene: TRBD1; J gene: TRBJ2-1; V gene: TRBV11-2; clone size: -; CDR3 DNA: TGTGCCAGCAGGACAGTACGGGACAGGGGGCACAATGAGCAGTTCTTC; CDR3 protein: CASRTVRDRGHNEQFF
D gene: -; J gene: TRBJ2-5; V gene: TRBV3-1/TRBV3-2; clone size: -; CDR3 DNA: TGTGCCAGCAGCCAAGATCTGGAGGGAGAGACCCAGTACTTC; CDR3 protein: CASSQDLEGETQYF